This T cell receptor beta chain was documented in a study of CD8 T cells in ankylosing spondylitis (dated by TCRdb to about 2017). Notes on the research overall: The study profiled T cell receptor beta repertoires in healthy donors and ankylosing spondylitis patients to find disease-linked TCR variants. The full study cohort was made up of 25 to 30 ankylosing spondylitis patients and over 90 healthy donors. Peripheral blood was sampled, and synovial fluid was also collected from ankylosing spondylitis patients.

TCRdb lists the instrument as Illumina HiSeq 2500. TCR beta libraries were prepared by quantitative 5'-RACE with molecular barcodes. For the original study's pipeline: A new computational method based on a probabilistic model of VDJ rearrangement was used to identify disease-linked TCR variants. TCRdb trimmed public reads at Q25 via fastp, called clones via MiXCR and kept in-frame beta chains. Duplicate CDR3 protein sequences are folded into a single record with the most common DNA and genes. The authors' filters were not applied to this entry. The sample table shows some 120,000 distinct CDR3 sequences, and approximately 15% are seen once. The top ten clones comprise under 3% of the sample. Remarks on this clonotype: Its cognate antigen has yet to be identified. Base qualities were left out, and no much larger clone turns up one base away.

Including cysteine and phenylalanine, the CDR3 has 15 amino acids. Of the read, only the CDR3 DNA is kept; its 45 bases are in frame from base 1. Relative to germline, V is 1 base shorter and J is 5 bases shorter, with 15 bases between their ends. Paper-wide results and their limitations: A CD8+ phenotype was shown by the disease-linked clones, which were found at relatively low frequencies in peripheral blood. Blood from ankylosing spondylitis patients appeared to be characterized by a TCR beta motif made up of several highly homologous amino acid variants. The disease-linked clones were reported as significantly enriched in matched synovial fluid samples from ankylosing spondylitis patients. Some motif variants had previously been reported in the synovial fluid and blood of reactive arthritis patients, which suggests shared mechanisms of disease initiation.

Input material: blood, either unsorted or a sorted T cell fraction (not recorded which). The clonotype was recovered from a female donor with ankylosing spondylitis or in good health (not recorded which). The rearrangement joined TRBV12-3 or TRBV12-4 to TRBJ2-7; matching of 6 bases hints at TRBD2 as the D gene. The DNA sequence is as follows: TGTGCCAGCAGTTTAGTGGGCGGGATTGAGGACGAGCAGTACTTC. It codes for CASSLVGGIEDEQYF.